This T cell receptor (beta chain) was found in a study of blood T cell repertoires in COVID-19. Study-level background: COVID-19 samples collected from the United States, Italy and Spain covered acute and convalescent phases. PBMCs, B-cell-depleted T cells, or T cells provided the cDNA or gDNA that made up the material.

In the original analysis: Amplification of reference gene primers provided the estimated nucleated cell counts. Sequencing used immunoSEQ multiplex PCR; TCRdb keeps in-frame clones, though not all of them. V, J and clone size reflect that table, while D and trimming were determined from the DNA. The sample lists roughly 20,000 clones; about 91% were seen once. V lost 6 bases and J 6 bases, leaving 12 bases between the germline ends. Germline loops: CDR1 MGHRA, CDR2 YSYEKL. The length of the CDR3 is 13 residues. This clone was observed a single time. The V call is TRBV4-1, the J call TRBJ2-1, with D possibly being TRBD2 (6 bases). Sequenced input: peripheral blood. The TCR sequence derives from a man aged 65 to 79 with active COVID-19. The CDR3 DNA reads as TGCGCCAGCAGAGGGACTGGGTCCAATGAGCAGTTCTTC. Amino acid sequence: CASRGTGSNEQFF.